Below are 22 T cell receptor beta chains sequenced from a single sample in a study of blood T cell repertoires in COVID-19. Sequencing used immunoSEQ multiplex PCR; TCRdb keeps in-frame clones, though not all of them. In the table there are some 200,000 clones, less than 85% of which are singletons. The sequenced material came from peripheral blood. The receptors derive from a woman between 65 and 79 years old with acute or convalescent COVID-19.

This sequence joins TRBV6-1 and TRBJ2-3; TRBD1 matches at 7 bases. Trimming at V came to 1 base and at J to 4 bases, leaving 5 bases not matched to a gene. This CDR3 contains 15 residues. In germline, CDR1 is MNHNS, CDR2 SASEGT. The CDR3 loop reads CASSEGGTVADTQYF. DNA for the CDR3: TGTGCCAGCAGTGAAGGTGGGACAGTGGCAGATACGCAGTATTTT.

This clone has just one count. The CDR3 coding sequence is TGTGCCAGCAGTGAGATTCGGGACTCCTCTAACTATGGCTACACCTTC. Translating it yields CASSEIRDSSNYGYTF. The chain carries TRBV2 and TRBJ1-2; D perhaps matches TRBD1 (5 bases). The CDR3 has 16 residues. The V end was cut by 3 bases, the J end by 0 bases, with 14 bases between. Germline CDR1 SNHLY, CDR2 FYNNEI.

The rearrangement uses TRBV5-4 and TRBJ2-1; 7 bases fit TRBD1. Germline CDR1 and CDR2: SGHNT and YYREEE (reference sequence). V trimming: 0 bases; J trimming: 8 bases; junction bases outside the gene matches: 2. The CDR3 covers 13 residues. This CDR3 reads CASSLEGGYEQFF. For the CDR3, the DNA is TGTGCCAGCAGCTTGGAAGGGGGCTATGAGCAGTTCTTC. The variable domain in full, with the rest retrieved from reference TRBV5-4 and TRBJ2-1, is ETGVTQSPTHLIKTRGQQVTLRCSSQSGHNTVSWYQQALGQGPQFIFQYYREEENGRGNFPPRFSGLQFPNYSSELNVNALELDDSALYLCASSLEGGYEQFFGPGTRLTVL.

Only one count was recorded for this clone. The chain employs TRBV18 and TRBJ1-2, with unresolved D. Trimming cost V 1 base and J 4 bases, with 7 bases left between them. The CDR3 length is 13 residues. Germline V gene data show CDR1 as KGHSH and CDR2 as LQKENI. The CDR3 DNA follows: TGTGCCAGCTCACCACTATCTCTCTATGGCTACACCTTC. It translates to CASSPLSLYGYTF.

The sample holds one count of this clone. The V and J genes are TRBV3-1 (or the pseudogene TRBV3-2) and TRBJ1-2, with 8 bases matching TRBD1. Germline lookup yields CDR1 LGHDT and CDR2 YNNKEL (reference sequence). There are 14 residues in the CDR3. The V and J ends lost 4 bases and 7 bases, in that order; junction bases with no gene match: 8. The CDR3 loop reads CASSLGQGEVGYTF. The DNA of the CDR3 is TGTGCCAGCAGCCTAGGACAGGGAGAGGTTGGCTACACCTTC.

This clone has only one observation. This sequence joins TRBV15 and TRBJ2-7; D unresolved. CDR3 length: 14 residues. The germline V and J ends were trimmed by 1 base and 4 bases, with 11 bases remaining between them. CDR1 and CDR2 from the germline V gene are LNHNV and YYDKDF (reference sequence). The CDR3 coding sequence is TGTGCCACCAGCAGAGCCGGCGGAGTATACGAGCAGTACTTC. This gives the protein CATSRAGGVYEQYF.

Only one count was recorded for this clone. This chain joins TRBV24-1 and TRBJ1-5, with no clear D. Germline V gene lookup returns CDR1 KGHDR and CDR2 SFDVKD. The CDR3 loop spans 15 amino acids. Trimming pared 2 bases from V and 9 bases from J, leaving 16 bases between. CDR3 DNA sequence: TGTGCCACCAGTGATTCCGAGGGCCTTCTGAGGCCCCAGCATTTT. Translating gives CATSDSEGLLRPQHF.

The chain links TRBV2 to TRBJ1-5; TRBD1 is a possible D gene (5 bases). V was cut by 4 bases and J by 6 bases, with 13 bases left in between. Germline V CDR1 and CDR2: SNHLY, FYNNEI. The CDR3 spans 14 residues. The chain's CDR3 is CASSGDSPSQPQHF. The CDR3 nucleotides are TGTGCCAGCAGTGGCGACAGCCCTAGTCAGCCCCAGCATTTT.

This clone was counted a few times. The rearrangement links TRBV10-3 to TRBJ2-1, with D possibly matching TRBD2 (7 bases). The CDR3 extends over 16 amino acids. V lost 4 bases and J 3 bases, leaving 16 bases between the germline ends. The germline CDR1 and CDR2 sequences are ENHRY and SYGVKD. As DNA, the CDR3 is TGTGCCATCAGTGGTAGTTCGGGGGGCCTCTACAATGAGCAGTTCTTC. This codes for CAISGSSGGLYNEQFF.

This clone was counted only a few times. V usage is TRBV6-2 or TRBV6-3 and J usage is TRBJ2-2; D is uncertain. The V gene lost 2 bases and the J gene lost 4 bases, with 11 bases spanning the gap. CDR3 length: 15 residues. The germline V gene has CDR1 MNHEY and CDR2 SVGEGT. The CDR3 nucleotides read TGTGCCAGCAGTTACCACAACCGAGGCACCGGGGAGCTGTTTTTT. Translated, it gives CASSYHNRGTGELFF.

The chain has TRBV7-2 and TRBJ2-5, with D possibly matching TRBD2 (6 bases). The CDR3 has 14 amino acids. From germline, CDR1 is SGHTA and CDR2 FQGNSA. Deletions cut 5 bases from V and 2 bases from J, with 12 bases between. DNA for the CDR3: TGTGCCAGCAGCCCGGGGGACCGACAAGAGACCCAGTACTTC. Translating it yields CASSPGDRQETQYF. Supplemented by reference TRBV7-2 and TRBJ2-5, the full variable domain reads GAGVSQSPSNKVTEKGKDVELRCDPISGHTALYWYRQSLGQGLEFLIYFQGNSAPDKSGLPSDRFSAERTGGSVSTLTIQRTQQEDSAVYLCASSPGDRQETQYFGPGTRLLVL.

DNA of the CDR3: TGTGCCATCACCGGGGCGGGGCAGGGCTACTCTGGAAACACCATATATTTT. Amino acid sequence: CAITGAGQGYSGNTIYF. The J gene is TRBJ1-3, the V gene TRBV10-3, with a tentative D call TRBD1 (5 bases). In germline, CDR1 is ENHRY, CDR2 SYGVKD. Trimming removed 7 bases from V and 0 bases from J, with 19 bases in between. This CDR3 spans 17 amino acids.

This chain links TRBV6-5 with TRBJ1-4, with D perhaps matching TRBD1 (5 bases). CDR1 and CDR2 (germline): MNHEY, SVGAGI. V lost 7 bases and J 8 bases, leaving 14 bases between the germline ends. This CDR3 is 13 amino acids long. The CDR3 spells CASNLQGGEKLFF. Here the CDR3 DNA reads TGTGCCAGCAATCTGCAGGGCGGCGAAAAACTGTTTTTT.

The V call is TRBV11-2, the J call TRBJ2-2, with unresolved D. V was clipped by 0 bases and J by 5 bases, with 7 bases between them. The CDR3 contains 14 residues. Germline assignment: CDR1 SGHAT and CDR2 FQNNGV. In DNA, the CDR3 is TGTGCCAGCAGCTTAGATCGAGTTACCGGGGAGCTGTTTTTT. Amino acids: CASSLDRVTGELFF.

In its sample, this clone was seen once. The genes are TRBV3-1 (or the pseudogene TRBV3-2) and TRBJ1-2; D gene unclear. This CDR3 is 15 amino acids long. Trimming removed 1 base from V and 0 bases from J, with 9 bases in between. The germline V gene has CDR1 LGHDT and CDR2 YNNKEL (reference sequence). The CDR3 loop reads CASSQAGGSNYGYTF. The CDR3 DNA reads as TGTGCCAGCAGCCAAGCCGGAGGATCTAACTATGGCTACACCTTC.

The chain links TRBV5-1 to TRBJ2-7, with a possible D match to TRBD1 (6 bases). CDR1 is SGHRS, CDR2 YFSETQ, per germline. This CDR3 comprises 15 residues. The V end lost 0 bases, the J end lost 6 bases, and 16 bases lay between the germline ends. Here the CDR3 DNA reads TGCGCCAGCAGCTTGGCAAGATACACAGGGTTCGAGCAGTACGTC. It codes for CASSLARYTGFEQYV.

The chain recombines TRBV4-2 with TRBJ1-2; the match to TRBD1 covers 7 bases. J gave up 0 bases and V 1 base, and 2 bases lay outside the gene matches. The CDR3 extends over 15 amino acids. The germline V gene has CDR1 LGHNA and CDR2 YNFKEQ. CDR3 in amino acids: CASSQGQGTNYGYTF. The CDR3 nucleotides read TGTGCCAGCAGCCAAGGACAGGGAACTAACTATGGCTACACCTTC.

V is TRBV19 and J is TRBJ2-7, with TRBD2 matching over 8 bases. V dropped 6 bases and J dropped 5; count of bases not matched to a gene: 6. This CDR3 is 13 amino acids long. Germline V gives CDR1 LNHDA, CDR2 SQIVND (reference sequence). The CDR3 DNA is TGTGCCAGTAGCCGGGGGGGCGGCGACGAGCAGTACGTC. Translating it yields CASSRGGGDEQYV.

The V gene is TRBV28, the J gene TRBJ2-2; D might be TRBD2 (6 bases). V lost 5 bases and J lost 5, with 18 bases in between. Germline values: CDR1 MDHEN, CDR2 SYDVKM. The CDR3 is 16 amino acids. The CDR3 coding sequence is TGTGCCAGCAGTCTCACCAACGATGGACTAACCGGGGAGCTGTTTTTT. Its translation is CASSLTNDGLTGELFF.

This clone is medium-sized in the sample. The chain links TRBV7-2 to TRBJ2-7; perhaps TRBD2 as D (7 bases). In germline, CDR1 is SGHTA, CDR2 FQGNSA. CDR3 length equals 14 residues. Trimming took 1 base from V and 2 from J, leaving 9 bases between them. For the CDR3, the DNA is TGTGCCAGCAGCTTAGGGGGGGGGCCCTACGAGCAGTACTTC. Translation: CASSLGGGPYEQYF. The whole variable domain, remainder taken from reference TRBV7-2 and TRBJ2-7, is GAGVSQSPSNKVTEKGKDVELRCDPISGHTALYWYRQSLGQGLEFLIYFQGNSAPDKSGLPSDRFSAERTGGSVSTLTIQRTQQEDSAVYLCASSLGGGPYEQYFGPGTRLTVT.

V is TRBV6-5 and J is TRBJ2-5, with 11 bases aligning to TRBD2. Germline V gives CDR1 MNHEY, CDR2 SVGAGI. The CDR3 has 14 amino acids. V lost 5 bases, J lost 5 bases, and 4 bases stayed unmatched. DNA of the CDR3: TGTGCCAGCAGTAAACTAGCGGGGGTGGAGACCCAGTACTTC. It codes for CASSKLAGVETQYF.

The V call is TRBV6-5, the J call TRBJ2-1, with a tentative D call TRBD1 (5 bases). Germline assignment: CDR1 MNHEY and CDR2 SVGAGI. The CDR3 loop spans 15 amino acids. Deletions cut 8 bases from V and 0 bases from J, with 14 bases between. CDR3 region: CASAYRFSSYNEQFF. In DNA, the CDR3 is TGTGCCAGCGCCTACAGGTTTAGCTCCTACAATGAGCAGTTCTTC.